These 31 T cell receptor beta chains were all obtained from the same sample, sequenced in a study of T cells in Graves' hyperthyroidism and ophthalmopathy (dated by TCRdb to about 2019). To prepare the library, multiplex PCR was applied. Sequencing took place on an Illumina HiSeq 2000. The TCR beta CDR3 regions were amplified from the RNA transcripts. The TCR CDR3 was subjected to a first round of RT-PCR using the HTBI primer set and the Qiagen OneStep RT-PCR kit. In-frame beta chains were kept once TCRdb had trimmed the public reads at Q25 with fastp and called clones with MiXCR. CDR3 protein duplicates are merged, each entry listing the most common genes and DNA. This sample holds hundreds of thousands of distinct CDR3 sequences; roughly 14% were observed only once. The biggest ten clones account for roughly an eighth of the sample. The specimen sequenced was blood. All receptors come from a man aged 18 to 35 with Graves' ophthalmopathy.

In its sample, this clonotype was seen many times. This rearrangement joins TRBV4-1 to TRBJ1-5; D is undetermined. Trimming cost V 4 bases and J 0 bases, with 7 bases left between them. Germline V gene lookup returns CDR1 MGHRA and CDR2 YSYEKL. The CDR3 has 14 residues. The CDR3: CASSLDLSNQPQHF. CDR3 coding DNA: TGCGCCAGCAGCCTCGACCTTAGCAATCAGCCCCAGCATTTT.

This clonotype was picked up a small number of times. The chain has TRBV19 and TRBJ1-1, with D unclear. The germline V gene has CDR1 LNHDA and CDR2 SQIVND (reference sequence). V lost 3 bases to trimming and J lost 4 bases, with 6 bases between them. The CDR3 consists of 12 residues. The CDR3 region has the DNA TGTGCCAGTAGTATTGAGGGCACTGAAGCTTTCTTT. It is translated as CASSIEGTEAFF.

Ten or more counts support this clonotype. This chain links TRBV7-9 with TRBJ2-3; 11 bases match TRBD1. Per the germline V gene, CDR1 is SEHNR and CDR2 is FQNEAQ (reference sequence). After removal of 2 bases from V and 5 bases from J, the junction contained 6 bases not matched to a gene. This CDR3 is 16 amino acids long. CDR3 nucleotides: TGTGCCAGCAGCTTACTGGACAGGGGGCTGGGAGATACGCAGTATTTT. Amino acids: CASSLLDRGLGDTQYF.

This clonotype occurred many times. This chain connects TRBV6-5 to TRBJ2-1; TRBD1 matches 10 bases. CDR1 is MNHEY and CDR2 is SVGAGI in the germline V gene. With 2 bases clipped from V and 0 bases from J, the junction kept 7 bases outside the gene matches. CDR3 length equals 18 residues. The CDR3 DNA is TGTGCCAGCAGTTACCGGGACAGGGGCTTAAGCTCCTACAATGAGCAGTTCTTC. Translation: CASSYRDRGLSSYNEQFF.

V and J are TRBV12-3 or TRBV12-4 and TRBJ2-2; 16 bases agree with TRBD2. V was clipped by 6 bases and J by 7 bases; unmatched bases: 8. The CDR3 extends over 17 amino acids. CDR3 DNA sequence: TGTGCCAGCAGATCGGGACTAGCGGGGGGGCGGATCGGGGAGCTGTTTTTT. Translation gives CASRSGLAGGRIGELFF.

This clonotype was picked up many times. The V call is TRBV2, the J call TRBJ2-5; 9 nucleotides agree with TRBD2. Losses at the gene ends were 4 bases for V and 5 bases for J; bases not matched to a gene: 8. Germline CDR1 SNHLY, CDR2 FYNNEI. This CDR3 spans 15 amino acids. The CDR3, as DNA: TGTGCCAGCAGTGGCCTAGCGGGAAGCGGGGAGACCCAGTACTTC. It specifies CASSGLAGSGETQYF.

The V and J genes are TRBV6-1 and TRBJ2-1, with TRBD2 matching 11 bases. The J segment lost 9 bases and the V segment lost 7 bases, leaving 11 bases of the junction unmatched. The CDR3 totals 15 residues. Germline CDR1 is MNHNS and CDR2 is SASEGT. CDR3 in amino acids: CASIVSLAGVVEQFF. The CDR3 DNA reads as TGTGCCAGCATCGTTTCACTAGCGGGAGTGGTTGAGCAGTTCTTC.

The V and J genes are TRBV7-9 and TRBJ2-1; 8 bases are shared with TRBD1. The CDR3 totals 15 residues. The V segment lost 4 bases and the J segment 3 bases; nucleotides outside the gene matches: 5. Germline assignment: CDR1 SEHNR and CDR2 FQNEAQ (reference sequence). CDR3 in amino acids: CASSSRTGSYNEQFF. In nucleotides, the CDR3 is TGTGCCAGCAGCTCTAGGACAGGGAGCTACAATGAGCAGTTCTTC. Complete variable domain (other parts from reference TRBV7-9 and TRBJ2-1): DTGVSQNPRHKITKRGQNVTFRCDPISEHNRLYWYRQTLGQGPEFLTYFQNEAQLEKSRLLSDRFSAERPKGSFSTLEIQRTEQGDSAMYLCASSSRTGSYNEQFFGPGTRLTVL.

The table lists this clonotype with many counts. The chain uses TRBV9 and TRBJ2-1; D not resolved. With 0 bases removed from V and 9 bases from J, the gap between germline ends came to 13 bases. CDR1 and CDR2 from the germline V gene are SGDLS and YYNGEE. This CDR3 comprises 14 residues. DNA of the CDR3: TGTGCCAGCAGCGTAGAGGTTAGGCCCGGTGAGCAGTTCTTC. It encodes CASSVEVRPGEQFF.

This rearrangement joins TRBV10-2 to TRBJ2-1; D is undetermined. The V gene lost 4 bases and the J gene lost 0 bases, with 7 bases spanning the gap. The germline V gene has CDR1 WSHSY and CDR2 SAAADI. CDR3 size: 14 residues. This CDR3 is CASSGRSSYNEQFF. As DNA, the CDR3 is TGCGCCAGCAGTGGTCGGAGCTCCTACAATGAGCAGTTCTTC.

This clonotype was detected ten times or more. This sequence joins TRBV9 and TRBJ2-1; 13 nucleotides align to TRBD2. CDR1 is SGDLS, CDR2 YYNGEE, per germline. The CDR3 loop spans 18 amino acids. V shed 8 bases, J shed 7 bases, and the junction held 18 bases outside the gene matches. CDR3 region: CARDATGTSGVRGNEQFF. For the CDR3, the DNA is TGTGCCAGGGATGCTACCGGGACTAGCGGGGTTCGGGGGAATGAGCAGTTCTTC.

This clonotype was observed many times. The gene calls are TRBV11-3 and TRBJ2-1, with D perhaps given as TRBD1 or TRBD2 (6 bases each). Looked up from germline, CDR1 is SGHNT and CDR2 is YENEEA. The V gene lost 2 bases and the J gene lost 9 bases, with 11 bases spanning the gap. The CDR3 covers 13 residues. Here the CDR3 reads CASSLRGGGEQFF. For the CDR3, the DNA is TGTGCCAGCAGCTTACGTGGAGGGGGTGAGCAGTTCTTC.

The chain recombines TRBV4-1 with TRBJ2-7; 7 bases agree with TRBD2. V dropped 2 bases and J dropped 0; count of bases not matched to a gene: 7. CDR3 length: 16 amino acids. Germline CDR1 MGHRA, CDR2 YSYEKL. The CDR3 nucleotides read TGCGCCAGCAGCCAACCTTCGCGGGGGAGCTCCTACGAGCAGTACTTC. Protein sequence: CASSQPSRGSSYEQYF.

This clonotype appeared many times. The chain uses TRBV7-9 and TRBJ2-7, with a possible D match to TRBD1 (6 bases). V was clipped by 1 base and J by 5 bases, with 12 bases between them. This CDR3 comprises 14 residues. Germline V gene lookup returns CDR1 SEHNR and CDR2 FQNEAQ (reference sequence). This CDR3 is CASSLEPRGHEQYF. The CDR3 DNA reads TGTGCCAGCAGCTTAGAACCCAGGGGACACGAGCAGTACTTC.

This clonotype was found many times. The chain combines TRBV6-1 with TRBJ2-5; D is possibly TRBD1 (6 bases). The CDR3 length is 13 residues. Germline V gene data show CDR1 as MNHNS and CDR2 as SASEGT. Between the trimmed V and J ends, which lost 5 bases and 3 bases, there was a span of 10 bases. The CDR3 loop reads CASSKRQEETQYF. CDR3 nucleotide sequence: TGTGCCAGCAGTAAAAGACAGGAAGAGACCCAGTACTTC.

This clonotype was recorded many times. CDR3 nucleotides: TGTGCCAGCTTAGCGGGAGGGCCCAGCTCCTACAATGAGCAGTTCTTC. Its translation: CASLAGGPSSYNEQFF. This chain links TRBV27 with TRBJ2-1; 11 bases fit TRBD2. This CDR3 contains 16 residues. Germline values: CDR1 MNHEY, CDR2 SMNVEV (reference sequence). V trimming: 8 bases; J trimming: 0 bases; junction bases outside the gene matches: 6.

Many counts were recorded for this clonotype. The genes are TRBV19 and TRBJ1-1; a weak D match, TRBD1 (5 bases). Germline CDR1 is LNHDA and CDR2 is SQIVND (reference sequence). V gave up 6 bases and J gave up 0 bases, with 11 bases separating them. The CDR3 spans 14 residues. CDR3: CASSPTVLNTEAFF. CDR3 sequence (DNA): TGTGCCAGTAGCCCGACAGTGTTGAACACTGAAGCTTTCTTT.

This clonotype was recorded many times. The J gene is TRBJ2-4, the V gene TRBV2, with D hard to call. The germline V gene encodes CDR1 SNHLY and CDR2 FYNNEI. CDR3 length: 17 amino acids. Trimming took 4 bases from V and 1 from J, leaving 17 bases between them. CDR3 amino acids: CASSGSVNPGAKNIQYF. CDR3 in DNA: TGTGCCAGCAGTGGGTCAGTGAACCCCGGGGCCAAAAACATTCAGTACTTC.

This clonotype was picked up many times. The genes are TRBV24-1 and TRBJ1-2, with D perhaps matching TRBD1 (5 bases). With 3 bases removed from V and 2 bases from J, the gap between germline ends came to 12 bases. Germline V gives CDR1 KGHDR, CDR2 SFDVKD. CDR3 length equals 15 residues. The CDR3 loop is CATSDPRDGNYGYTF. Written as DNA, the CDR3 is TGTGCCACCAGTGATCCCCGGGACGGCAACTATGGCTACACCTTC.

At least ten counts were recorded for this clonotype. This chain connects TRBV10-2 to TRBJ1-2; unclear D gene. Germline-derived CDR1 and CDR2 are WSHSY and SAAADI. Trimming took 4 bases from V and 4 from J, leaving 10 bases between them. The length of the CDR3 is 13 residues. The CDR3 protein is CASSAVLIYGYTF. CDR3 coding DNA: TGCGCCAGCAGTGCCGTGCTAATCTATGGCTACACCTTC.

This clonotype has more than one count but fewer than ten. This may be a read error: a much more frequent sequence differs by one nucleotide. This sequence joins TRBV5-1 and TRBJ2-7; TRBD2 matches at 10 bases. The CDR3 spans 14 residues. Germline CDR1 SGHRS, CDR2 YFSETQ. The junction had 9 bases not matched to a gene; V was cut back by 6 bases and J by 6 bases. CDR3 sequence: CASTLAGDGCEQYF. Here the CDR3 DNA reads TGCGCCAGCACCCTAGCGGGGGACGGCTGCGAGCAGTACTTC.

This clonotype was counted once. Being one base from a much bigger clone, this may be a read error. The missing conserved phenylalanine or tryptophan at the end of this CDR3 makes a read error likely. CDR3 DNA sequence: TGTGCCAGCAGCTGGGACTACGGAGAGACCCAGTACCTC. It translates to CASSWDYGETQYL. The rearrangement joins TRBV7-8 to TRBJ2-5; TRBD2 matches at 7 bases. Germline V CDR1 and CDR2: SGHVS, FQNEAQ. V shed 4 bases, J shed 4 bases, and the junction held 3 bases outside the gene matches. This CDR3 is 13 amino acids long.

This clonotype was found many times. J is TRBJ1-1 and V is TRBV10-3; 7 nucleotides align to TRBD1. The CDR3 extends over 15 amino acids. The V gene end was trimmed by 6 bases and the J gene end by 1 base; junction bases not matched to a gene: 8. Germline CDR1 is ENHRY and CDR2 is SYGVKD. The CDR3 sequence is CAIRERGTANTEAFF. The CDR3 coding sequence is TGTGCCATCAGAGAAAGGGGGACAGCGAACACTGAAGCTTTCTTT.

This clonotype was recorded many times. This chain joins TRBV6-1 and TRBJ1-2; D not resolved. Looked up from germline, CDR1 is MNHNS and CDR2 is SASEGT. Trimming left V 7 bases short and J 2 bases short, with 8 bases between. The CDR3 loop spans 12 amino acids. CDR3 nucleotide sequence: TGTGCCAGCATTACAGACAACTATGGCTACACCTTC. It translates to CASITDNYGYTF.

This clonotype was recorded many times. In DNA, the CDR3 is TGTGCCAGCAGTTTATGGCGGGAGGATACCGGGGAGCTGTTTTTT. This codes for CASSLWREDTGELFF. The chain uses TRBV12-3 or TRBV12-4 and TRBJ2-2, with TRBD2 matching 8 bases. The CDR3 is 15 amino acids. With 2 bases clipped from V and 5 bases from J, the junction kept 4 bases outside the gene matches.

This clonotype was counted ten times or more. The rearrangement links TRBV6-1 to TRBJ1-3; D is ambiguous. V was cut by 5 bases and J by 0 bases, with 17 bases left in between. CDR1 and CDR2 (germline): MNHNS, SASEGT. This CDR3 has 17 residues. The CDR3 DNA reads as TGTGCCAGCAGTCGAAACATTGAATCCCTCTCTGGAAACACCATATATTTT. This gives the protein CASSRNIESLSGNTIYF.

This chain joins TRBV19 and TRBJ2-7; a weak D match, TRBD2 (6 bases). Per germline, CDR1 LNHDA and CDR2 SQIVND (reference sequence). This CDR3 spans 15 amino acids. Trimming cost V 3 bases and J 0 bases, with 12 bases left between them. The CDR3 DNA reads as TGTGCCAGTAGTATTGTGGAGGAGGGCTCCTACGAGCAGTACTTC. As protein: CASSIVEEGSYEQYF.

This clonotype was seen many times. The chain recombines TRBV6-1 with TRBJ1-1; D is undetermined. Between the trimmed V and J ends, which lost 4 bases and 3 bases, there was a span of 12 bases. CDR3 length: 14 amino acids. Germline V gene data show CDR1 as MNHNS and CDR2 as SASEGT. CDR3 DNA sequence: TGTGCCAGCAGTGCTCAGGAGTCCGACACTGAAGCTTTCTTT. This sequence encodes CASSAQESDTEAFF.

This clonotype came up once. This may be a read error, as it is one base from a much larger clone. V gene TRBV6-1 combines with J gene TRBJ1-5; D gene unclear. The V gene's germline CDR1 is MNHNS and CDR2 SASEGT. V dropped 6 bases and J dropped 4 bases, with 10 bases sitting between them. This CDR3 contains 13 residues. The CDR3 here is CASRATRNQPQHF. The CDR3 DNA reads as TGTGCCAGCAGGGCAACACGGAATCAGCCCCAGCATTTT.

This clonotype was observed a few times. V and J are TRBV10-3 and TRBJ1-1, with 7 nucleotides matching TRBD1. The germline CDR1 and CDR2 sequences are ENHRY and SYGVKD. The CDR3 length is 14 residues. Trimming cost V 5 bases and J 4 bases; bases outside gene matches: 7. This CDR3 is CAISRDREGTEAFF. Here the CDR3 DNA reads TGTGCCATCAGTAGAGACAGGGAAGGCACTGAAGCTTTCTTT.

CDR3 coding DNA: TGTGCCAGCAGTTACTGGGAGCCCTCTGGGGCCAACGTCCTGACTTTC. The encoded protein is CASSYWEPSGANVLTF. V gene TRBV6-1 combines with J gene TRBJ2-6, with TRBD2 as a possible D gene (5 bases). The CDR3 totals 16 residues. V lost 5 bases and J lost 0, with 11 bases in between. Germline assignment: CDR1 MNHNS and CDR2 SASEGT.